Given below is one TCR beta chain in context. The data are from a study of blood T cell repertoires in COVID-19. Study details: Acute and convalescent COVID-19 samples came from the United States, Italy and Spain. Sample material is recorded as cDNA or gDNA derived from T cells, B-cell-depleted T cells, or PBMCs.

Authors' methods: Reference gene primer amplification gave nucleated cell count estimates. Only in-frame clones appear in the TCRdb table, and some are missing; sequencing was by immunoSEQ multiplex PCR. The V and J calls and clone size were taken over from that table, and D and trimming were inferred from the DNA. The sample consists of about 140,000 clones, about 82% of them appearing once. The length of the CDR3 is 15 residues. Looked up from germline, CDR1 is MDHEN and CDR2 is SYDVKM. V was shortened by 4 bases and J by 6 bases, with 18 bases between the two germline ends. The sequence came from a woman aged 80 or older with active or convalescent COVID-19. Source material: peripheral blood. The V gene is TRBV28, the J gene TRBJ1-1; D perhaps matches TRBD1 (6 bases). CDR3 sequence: CASSSMRGKLAEAFF. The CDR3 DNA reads TGTGCCAGCAGTTCCATGAGGGGGAAGCTCGCTGAAGCTTTCTTT.